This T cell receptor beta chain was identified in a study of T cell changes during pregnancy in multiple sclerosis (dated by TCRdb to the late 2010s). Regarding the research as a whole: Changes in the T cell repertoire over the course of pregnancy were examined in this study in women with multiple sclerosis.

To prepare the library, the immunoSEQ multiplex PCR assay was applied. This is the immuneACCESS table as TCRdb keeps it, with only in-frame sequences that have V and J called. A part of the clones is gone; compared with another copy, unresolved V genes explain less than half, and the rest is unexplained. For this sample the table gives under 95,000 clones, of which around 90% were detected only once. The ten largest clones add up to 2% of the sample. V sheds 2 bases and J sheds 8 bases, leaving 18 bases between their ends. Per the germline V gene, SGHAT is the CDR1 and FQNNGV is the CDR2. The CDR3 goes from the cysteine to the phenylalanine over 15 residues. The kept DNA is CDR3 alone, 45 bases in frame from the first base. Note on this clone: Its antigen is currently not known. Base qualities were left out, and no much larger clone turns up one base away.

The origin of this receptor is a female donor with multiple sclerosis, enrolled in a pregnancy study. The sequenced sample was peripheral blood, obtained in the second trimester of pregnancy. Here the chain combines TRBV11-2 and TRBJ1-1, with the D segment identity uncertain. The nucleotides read TGTGCCAGCAGCTTAACGATCGGGAGGCGTCCCGAAGCTTTCTTT. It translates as CASSLTIGRRPEAFF.